This TCR beta chain was identified during a study of blood T cell repertoires in COVID-19. Across the whole study: T cells, B-cell-depleted T cells, or PBMCs supplied cDNA or gDNA.

Losses at the gene ends were 5 bases for V and 1 base for J; bases not matched to a gene: 4. The CDR3 spans 16 residues. The germline V gene has CDR1 SGHAT and CDR2 FQNNGV. As handled by the study authors: Estimation of nucleated cell counts was performed using reference gene primer amplification. Profiled with immunoSEQ multiplex PCR; TCRdb holds only in-frame clones, not every one. V and J calls and clone size come straight from that table; D and trimming were deduced from the DNA. The profile shows fewer than 200,000 clones, approximately 80% of them singletons. V is TRBV11-2 and J is TRBJ2-2; TRBD2 aligns across 10 bases. Source material: peripheral blood. The origin of this receptor is a man between 60 and 75 years old with acute or convalescent COVID-19. This CDR3 reads CASSTRTSGNTGELFF. The CDR3 DNA reads TGTGCCAGCAGCACCCGGACTAGCGGGAACACCGGGGAGCTGTTTTTT.